This T cell receptor beta chain originates from a study of blood T cells in healthy people across ages. About the research overall: About one barcoded beta molecule per two T cells came from capture by template switching.

Study-wide points: When set beside aged donors, long-lived donors presented more naive CD4+ cells and higher diversity.

This clonotype turned up a few times. Its target is unknown. Alongside a J-beta primer mix, a sample-barcoded 5' primer served in a second PCR lasting about 7 to 12 cycles. The template-switch adaptor, which had 12 random nucleotides, put a tag on each cDNA molecule. TCRdb called the 5' RACE reads again in MiXCR, with one record for every CDR3 protein. The sample includes around 990,000 distinct CDR3 sequences, approximately 38% of them seen just once. V lost 2 bases to trimming and J lost 5 bases; unmatched junction nucleotides: 13. CDR1 is MNHEY, CDR2 SVGAGI, per germline. The CDR3 is 17 residues long.

Sequenced sample: blood. The TCR comes from a man aged 18 to 29 in good health. The chain links TRBV6-5 to TRBJ2-7; 9 nucleotides match TRBD1. The chain's CDR3 is CASSYIPTGTGWNEQYF. The CDR3 DNA is TGTGCCAGCAGTTACATTCCGACCGGGACAGGGTGGAACGAGCAGTACTTC.